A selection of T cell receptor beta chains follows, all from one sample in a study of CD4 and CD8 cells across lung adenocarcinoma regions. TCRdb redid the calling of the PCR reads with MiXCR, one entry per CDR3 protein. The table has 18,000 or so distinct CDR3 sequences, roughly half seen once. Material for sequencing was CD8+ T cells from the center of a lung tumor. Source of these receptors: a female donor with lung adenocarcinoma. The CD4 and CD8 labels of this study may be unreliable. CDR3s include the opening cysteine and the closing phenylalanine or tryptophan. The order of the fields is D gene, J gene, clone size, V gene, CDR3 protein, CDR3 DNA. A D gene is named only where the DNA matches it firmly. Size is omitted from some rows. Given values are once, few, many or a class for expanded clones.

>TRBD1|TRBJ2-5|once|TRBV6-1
CASSEAQTGGQETQYF
TGTGCCAGCAGTGAAGCCCAGACAGGGGGCCAAGAGACCCAGTACTTC
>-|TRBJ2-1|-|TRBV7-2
CASSSLRVDYEQFF
TGTGCCAGCAGCTCCTTACGGGTAGACTACGAGCAGTTCTTC
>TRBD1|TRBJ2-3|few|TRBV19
CASSRGGTGSRRDTQYF
TGTGCCAGTAGTAGGGGGGGGACAGGGAGCCGACGAGATACGCAGTATTTT
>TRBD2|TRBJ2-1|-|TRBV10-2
CASTPGGAPIEQFF
TGCGCCAGCACGCCGGGAGGAGCCCCCATTGAGCAGTTCTTC
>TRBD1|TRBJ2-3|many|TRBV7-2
CASSSGQGATDTQYF
TGTGCCAGCAGCTCCGGACAGGGGGCGACAGATACGCAGTATTTT
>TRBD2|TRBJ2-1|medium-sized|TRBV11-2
CASSPPGGTSRADEQFF
TGTGCCAGCAGCCCTCCGGGAGGGACGTCGCGGGCCGATGAGCAGTTCTTC
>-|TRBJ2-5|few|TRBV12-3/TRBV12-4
CASSVSPQETQYF
TGTGCCAGCAGTGTAAGCCCTCAAGAGACCCAGTACTTC
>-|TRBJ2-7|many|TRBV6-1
CASSEEATTAHYEQYF
TGTGCCAGCAGTGAAGAGGCGACTACGGCCCACTACGAGCAGTACTTC
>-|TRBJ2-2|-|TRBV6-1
CASGFWGVNTGALYF
TGTGCCAGCGGCTTCTGGGGTGTGAACACCGGGGCGCTGTATTTT
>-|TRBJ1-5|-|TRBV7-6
CASSLLDDGNQPQHF
TGTGCCAGCAGCTTATTGGACGACGGCAATCAGCCCCAGCATTTT
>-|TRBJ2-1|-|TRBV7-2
CASSLGGEAKNTQFF
TGTGCCAGCAGCTTAGGGGGTGAGGCCAAAAATACGCAGTTCTTC